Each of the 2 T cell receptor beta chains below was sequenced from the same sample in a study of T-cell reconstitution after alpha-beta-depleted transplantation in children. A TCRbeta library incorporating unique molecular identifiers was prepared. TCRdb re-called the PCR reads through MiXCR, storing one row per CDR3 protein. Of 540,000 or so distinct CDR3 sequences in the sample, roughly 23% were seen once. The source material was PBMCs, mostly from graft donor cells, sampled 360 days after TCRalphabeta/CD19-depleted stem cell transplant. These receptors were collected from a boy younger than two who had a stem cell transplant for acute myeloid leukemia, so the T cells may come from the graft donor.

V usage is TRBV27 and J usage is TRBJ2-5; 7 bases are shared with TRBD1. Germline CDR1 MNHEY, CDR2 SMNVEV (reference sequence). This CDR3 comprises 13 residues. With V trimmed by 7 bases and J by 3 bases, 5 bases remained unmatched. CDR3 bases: TGTGCCAGCAATAGGCAGGGGGAAGAGACCCAGTACTTC. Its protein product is CASNRQGEETQYF.

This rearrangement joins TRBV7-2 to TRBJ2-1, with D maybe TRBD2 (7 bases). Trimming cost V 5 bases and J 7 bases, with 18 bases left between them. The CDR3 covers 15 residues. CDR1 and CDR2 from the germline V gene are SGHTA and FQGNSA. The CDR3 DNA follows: TGTGCCAGCAGCCCACGGGGGGCCAATGGGAATGAGCAGTTCTTC. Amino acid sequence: CASSPRGANGNEQFF.